These 21 T cell receptor beta chains came from one sample sequenced in a study of shared clonotypes between healthy human individuals. Produced via immunoSEQ multiplex PCR; TCRdb's table is partial and in-frame only. The data show 2,500,000 or so clones, 93% seen once. The specimen was naive CD4+ T cells from PBMCs. The subset is: CD45RA+ positively selected. All receptors derive from a man younger than 35 in good health. Some clones in this sample may be carry-over from other donors' samples.

Concerning this clone itself: Other nucleotide sequences in the sample specify the same CDR3. CDR3 sequence: CASSGGNQPQHF. The CDR3 DNA reads TGTGCCAGCAGTGGGGGGAATCAGCCCCAGCATTTT. The chain joins TRBV2 to TRBJ1-5, with D possibly being TRBD1 (5 bases). Per germline, CDR1 SNHLY and CDR2 FYNNEI. The CDR3 is 12 residues long. Trimming stripped 4 bases from V and 4 bases from J, with 5 bases between.

The chain joins TRBV28 to TRBJ1-5; D is ambiguous. In germline, CDR1 is MDHEN, CDR2 SYDVKM. Trimming stripped 1 base from V and 5 bases from J, with 12 bases between. This CDR3 is built from 15 residues. CDR3 amino acids: CASSLSVQEYQPQHF. DNA of the CDR3: TGTGCCAGCAGTTTATCAGTGCAAGAGTATCAGCCCCAGCATTTT.

The chain combines TRBV6-1 with TRBJ2-2; tentatively, D is TRBD2 (5 bases). From germline, CDR1 is MNHNS and CDR2 SASEGT. Trimming removed 5 bases at V and 14 bases at J, with 18 bases between. This CDR3 comprises 13 residues. This CDR3 is CASSYGEGQVLFF. CDR3 nucleotide sequence: TGTGCCAGCAGTTATGGTGAGGGCCAAGTCCTGTTTTTT.

The rearrangement links TRBV18 to TRBJ2-7, with 8 nucleotides matching TRBD2. With 6 bases clipped from V and 5 bases from J, the junction kept 6 bases outside the gene matches. Per the germline V gene, CDR1 is KGHSH and CDR2 is LQKENI. The CDR3 loop spans 13 amino acids. Written as DNA, the CDR3 is TGTGCCAGCTCTGAGGGACTAGGCAACGAGCAGTACTTC. The encoded protein is CASSEGLGNEQYF.

The DNA for the CDR3 is TGTGCCAGCAGTGACACAGGGAGGGGAGAGCAGTACTTC. This gives the protein CASSDTGRGEQYF. This chain links TRBV2 with TRBJ2-7; possibly TRBD2 for D (7 bases). CDR1 SNHLY and CDR2 FYNNEI come from the germline V gene. Deletions cut 3 bases from V and 7 bases from J, with 13 bases between. The CDR3 totals 13 residues. Full variable domain (remainder filled in from reference TRBV2 and TRBJ2-7): EPEVTQTPSHQVTQMGQEVILRCVPISNHLYFYWYRQILGQKVEFLVSFYNNEISEKSEIFDDQFSVERPDGSNFTLKIRSTKLEDSAMYFCASSDTGRGEQYFGPGTRLTVT.

J is TRBJ2-7 and V is TRBV28, with D perhaps TRBD2 (5 bases). The germline V and J ends were trimmed by 9 bases and 4 bases, with 19 bases remaining between them. The germline CDR1 and CDR2 sequences are MDHEN and SYDVKM. The CDR3 has 14 residues. DNA for the CDR3: TGTGCCAGTTTTGCGGGTTTGGCTCATTACGAGCAGTACTTC. This gives the protein CASFAGLAHYEQYF.

This rearrangement joins TRBV5-6 to TRBJ1-2, with D hard to call. Trimming shortened V by 0 bases and J by 4 bases, and 13 bases separated the two germline ends. Germline V gives CDR1 SGHDT, CDR2 YYEEEE. The CDR3 loop spans 15 amino acids. The DNA for the CDR3 is TGTGCCAGCAGCTTGGCAGGCGGAGCCGGCTATGGCTACACCTTC. Translation: CASSLAGGAGYGYTF. The variable domain in full, with the rest retrieved from reference TRBV5-6 and TRBJ1-2, is DAGVTQSPTHLIKTRGQQVTLRCSPKSGHDTVSWYQQALGQGPQFIFQYYEEEERQRGNFPDRFSGHQFPNYSSELNVNALLLGDSALYLCASSLAGGAGYGYTFGSGTRLTVV.

The chain is built from TRBV10-1 and TRBJ2-7; TRBD1 matches 7 bases. Per the germline V gene, CDR1 is WNHNN and CDR2 is SYGVQD (reference sequence). V lost 10 bases to trimming and J lost 0 bases; unmatched junction nucleotides: 6. The CDR3 is made up of 13 amino acids. DNA for the CDR3: TGCGCCACTACGACAGGGCACTCCTACGAGCAGTACTTC. Translating gives CATTTGHSYEQYF.

The rearrangement links TRBV7-9 to TRBJ2-1; 9 bases are a match to TRBD2. This CDR3 is 18 amino acids long. V shed 4 bases, J shed 10 bases, and the junction held 20 bases outside the gene matches. Germline V gene sequence: CDR1 SEHNR, CDR2 FQNEAQ (reference sequence). Here the CDR3 reads CASSSTVGLAGRKREQFF. The CDR3 coding sequence is TGTGCCAGCAGCTCTACGGTCGGGCTAGCGGGGCGTAAGAGGGAGCAGTTCTTC.

In its sample, this clone was seen once. The gene calls are TRBV29-1 and TRBJ1-1, with D unclear. The CDR3 runs 14 residues. Trimming cost V 4 bases and J 2 bases, with 14 bases left between them. Germline V gene data show CDR1 as SQVTM and CDR2 as ANQGSEA. CDR3 region: CSVGRGPRNTEAFF. In DNA form, the CDR3 reads TGCAGCGTTGGACGGGGTCCCCGAAACACTGAAGCTTTCTTT.

The gene calls are TRBV6-1 and TRBJ2-7; 8 positions agree with TRBD1. After removal of 6 bases from V and 3 bases from J, the junction contained 7 bases not matched to a gene. CDR3 length equals 14 residues. Germline CDR1 MNHNS, CDR2 SASEGT. The CDR3 sequence is CASRDGQGVYEQYF. CDR3 in DNA: TGTGCCAGCAGGGACGGACAGGGAGTCTACGAGCAGTACTTC.

The V call is TRBV5-1, the J call TRBJ2-1, with 8 bases identical to TRBD2. Germline values: CDR1 SGHRS, CDR2 YFSETQ. The CDR3 has 17 residues. Unmatched junction bases numbered 13, after V lost 1 base and J lost 7 bases. As DNA, the CDR3 is TGCGCCAGCAGCTTGCCTCCGGGAGGGCCTCGTTCGAATGAGCAGTTCTTC. This codes for CASSLPPGGPRSNEQFF.

The chain has TRBV10-3 and TRBJ2-7; no reliable D call. V dropped 6 bases and J dropped 3 bases, with 6 bases sitting between them. Per germline, CDR1 ENHRY and CDR2 SYGVKD. The CDR3 runs to 11 residues. The CDR3 here is CAIRINYEQYF. CDR3 DNA sequence: TGTGCCATCAGAATAAACTACGAGCAGTACTTC.

This chain uses TRBV9 with TRBJ2-3; TRBD2 is a possible D gene (6 bases). Germline assignment: CDR1 SGDLS and CDR2 YYNGEE. The CDR3 is made up of 14 amino acids. Trimming stripped 6 bases from V and 4 bases from J, with 15 bases between. The CDR3 DNA is TGTGCCAGCAATGTTGGCGGGAACGCAGATACGCAGTATTTT. It translates to CASNVGGNADTQYF.

Notes on this clone: Distinct nucleotide sequences in the sample also encode this CDR3. The rearrangement uses TRBV5-4 and TRBJ2-5; D is unresolved. Germline assignment: CDR1 SGHNT and CDR2 YYREEE (reference sequence). This CDR3 contains 12 residues. With 0 bases removed from V and 4 bases from J, the gap between germline ends came to 4 bases. The CDR3 region has the DNA TGTGCCAGCAGCTTGGGTCCAGAGACCCAGTACTTC. Its protein product is CASSLGPETQYF.

This clone was seen only a few times. V usage is TRBV2 and J usage is TRBJ1-1; D ambiguous. Germline loops: CDR1 SNHLY, CDR2 FYNNEI. Deletions cut 6 bases from V and 8 bases from J, with 13 bases between. This CDR3 region has 12 residues. CDR3: CASSVGRTEAFF. CDR3 coding DNA: TGTGCCAGCAGCGTCGGACGGACCGAAGCTTTCTTT.

J is TRBJ2-1 and V is TRBV5-1; D assignment may be TRBD1 or TRBD2 (5 bases each). The CDR3 totals 16 residues. The germline gives CDR1 SGHRS, CDR2 YFSETQ. The germline V and J ends were trimmed by 4 bases and 0 bases, with 14 bases remaining between them. The CDR3: CASSSYTGPSYNEQFF. CDR3 nucleotide sequence: TGCGCCAGCAGCAGTTATACGGGGCCCTCCTACAATGAGCAGTTCTTC.

The rearrangement links TRBV18 to TRBJ2-1, with D perhaps assigned TRBD1 or TRBD2 (5 bases each). This CDR3 has 15 residues. The V and J ends lost 2 bases and 4 bases respectively, with 12 bases between them. Germline V gene data show CDR1 as KGHSH and CDR2 as LQKENI. The CDR3 spells CASSPAGTIYNEQFF. CDR3 sequence (DNA): TGTGCCAGCTCACCAGCAGGGACCATTTACAATGAGCAGTTCTTC.

V gene TRBV30 combines with J gene TRBJ1-2; 7 nucleotides agree with TRBD1. CDR1 and CDR2 from the germline V gene are GTSNPN and SVGIG (reference sequence). The CDR3 contains 15 residues. V trimming: 3 bases; J trimming: 2 bases; junction bases outside the gene matches: 9. CDR3 nucleotide sequence: TGTGCCTGGAGGTCGTACAGGGGACGGAACTATGGCTACACCTTC. It encodes CAWRSYRGRNYGYTF.

The chain uses TRBV4-3 and TRBJ2-2; D ambiguous. The length of the CDR3 is 17 residues. CDR1 and CDR2 (germline): LGHNA, YSLEER. The V gene lost 1 base and the J gene lost 0 bases, with 12 bases spanning the gap. In nucleotides, the CDR3 is TGCGCCAGCAGCCAAGGAGTGGGGAAAGCGAACACCGGGGAGCTGTTTTTT. This translates into CASSQGVGKANTGELFF.

The chain recombines TRBV7-2 with TRBJ2-1, with D uncertain. The V and J ends lost 2 bases and 7 bases respectively, with 18 bases between them. Germline V gene lookup returns CDR1 SGHTA and CDR2 FQGNSA. This CDR3 has 16 amino acids. CDR3: CASSLPMAWSANEQFF. The CDR3 nucleotides read TGTGCCAGCAGCTTACCCATGGCGTGGTCGGCGAATGAGCAGTTCTTC.